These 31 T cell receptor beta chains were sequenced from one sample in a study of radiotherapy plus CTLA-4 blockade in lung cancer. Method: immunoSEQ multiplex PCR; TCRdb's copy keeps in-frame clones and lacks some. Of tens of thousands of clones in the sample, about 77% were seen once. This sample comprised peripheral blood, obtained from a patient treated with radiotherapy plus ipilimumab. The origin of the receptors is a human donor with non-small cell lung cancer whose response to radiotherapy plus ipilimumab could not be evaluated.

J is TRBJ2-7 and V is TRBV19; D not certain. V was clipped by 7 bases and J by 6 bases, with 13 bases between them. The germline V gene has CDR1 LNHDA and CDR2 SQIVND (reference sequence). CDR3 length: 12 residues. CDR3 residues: CASIARPCEQYF. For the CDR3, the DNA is TGTGCCAGTATCGCGCGCCCCTGCGAGCAGTACTTC.

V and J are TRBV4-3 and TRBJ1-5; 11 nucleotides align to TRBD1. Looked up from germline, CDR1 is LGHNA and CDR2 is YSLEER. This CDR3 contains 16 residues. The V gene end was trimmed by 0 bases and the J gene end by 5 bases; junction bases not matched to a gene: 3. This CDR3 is CASSQDGQGADQPQHF. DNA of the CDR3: TGCGCCAGCAGCCAAGATGGACAGGGGGCGGATCAGCCCCAGCATTTT.

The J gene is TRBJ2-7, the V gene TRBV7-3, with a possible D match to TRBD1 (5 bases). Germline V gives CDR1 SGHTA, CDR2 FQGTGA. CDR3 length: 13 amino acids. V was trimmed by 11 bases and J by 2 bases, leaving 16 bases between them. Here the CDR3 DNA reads TGTGCCCAGCTGTGGACACAAACCTACGAGCAGTACTTC. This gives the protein CAQLWTQTYEQYF.

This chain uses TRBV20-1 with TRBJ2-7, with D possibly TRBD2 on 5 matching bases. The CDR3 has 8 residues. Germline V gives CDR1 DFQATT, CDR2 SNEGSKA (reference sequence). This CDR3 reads CRGVVQYF. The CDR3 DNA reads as TGCAGGGGAGTCGTGCAGTACTTC.

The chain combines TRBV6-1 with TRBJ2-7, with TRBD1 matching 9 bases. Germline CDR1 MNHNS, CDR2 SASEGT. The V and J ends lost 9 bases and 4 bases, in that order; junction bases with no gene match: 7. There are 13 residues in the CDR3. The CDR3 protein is CASYRDRVYEQYF. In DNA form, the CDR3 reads TGTGCCAGTTACCGGGACAGGGTGTACGAGCAGTACTTC.

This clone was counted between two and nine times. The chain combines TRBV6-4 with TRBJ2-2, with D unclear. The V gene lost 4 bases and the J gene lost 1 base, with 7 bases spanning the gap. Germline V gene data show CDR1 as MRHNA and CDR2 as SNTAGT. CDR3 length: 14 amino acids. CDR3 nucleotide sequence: TGTGCCAGCAGTGTCTCCGGGAACACCGGGGAGCTGTTTTTT. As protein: CASSVSGNTGELFF.

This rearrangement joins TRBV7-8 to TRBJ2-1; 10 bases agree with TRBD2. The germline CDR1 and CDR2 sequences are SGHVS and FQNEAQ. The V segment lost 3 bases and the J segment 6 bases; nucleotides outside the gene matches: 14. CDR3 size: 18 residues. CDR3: CASSFNKYSGGLRNEQFF. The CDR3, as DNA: TGTGCCAGCAGCTTCAATAAATATAGCGGGGGGCTGCGCAATGAGCAGTTCTTC.

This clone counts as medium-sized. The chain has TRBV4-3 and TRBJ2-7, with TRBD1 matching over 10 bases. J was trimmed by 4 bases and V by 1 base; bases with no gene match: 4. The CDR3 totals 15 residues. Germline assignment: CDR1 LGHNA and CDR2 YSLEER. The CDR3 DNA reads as TGCGCCAGCAGCCAAGCTCTGGGACAGGGGTACGAGCAGTACTTC. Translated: CASSQALGQGYEQYF.

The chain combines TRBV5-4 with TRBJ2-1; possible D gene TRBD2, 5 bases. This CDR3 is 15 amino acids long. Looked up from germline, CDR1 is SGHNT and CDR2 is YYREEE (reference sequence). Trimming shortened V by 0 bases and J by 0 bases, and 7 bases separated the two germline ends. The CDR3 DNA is TGTGCCAGCAGCTTGGACCGGGGCTCCTACAATGAGCAGTTCTTC. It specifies CASSLDRGSYNEQFF. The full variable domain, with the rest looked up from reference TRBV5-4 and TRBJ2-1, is ETGVTQSPTHLIKTRGQQVTLRCSSQSGHNTVSWYQQALGQGPQFIFQYYREEENGRGNFPPRFSGLQFPNYSSELNVNALELDDSALYLCASSLDRGSYNEQFFGPGTRLTVL.

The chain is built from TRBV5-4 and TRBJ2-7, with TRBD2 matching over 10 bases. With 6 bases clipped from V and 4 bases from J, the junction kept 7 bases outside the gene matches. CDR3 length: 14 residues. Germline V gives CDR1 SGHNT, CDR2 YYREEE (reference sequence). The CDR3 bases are TGTGCCAGCAACCAAGCGGGAGGGTCTTACGAGCAGTACTTC. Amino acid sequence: CASNQAGGSYEQYF.

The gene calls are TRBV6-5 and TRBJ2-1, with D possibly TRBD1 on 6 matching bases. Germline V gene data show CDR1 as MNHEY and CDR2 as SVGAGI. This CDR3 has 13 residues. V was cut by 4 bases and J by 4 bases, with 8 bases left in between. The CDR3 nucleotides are TGTGCCAGCAGTTGGACAGCGTACAATGAGCAGTTCTTC. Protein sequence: CASSWTAYNEQFF.

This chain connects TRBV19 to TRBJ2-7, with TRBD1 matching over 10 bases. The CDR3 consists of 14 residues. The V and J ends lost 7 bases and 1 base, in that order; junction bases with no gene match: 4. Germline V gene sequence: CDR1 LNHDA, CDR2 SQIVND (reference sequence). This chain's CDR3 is CASTPGQGSYEQYF. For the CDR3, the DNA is TGTGCCAGTACCCCGGGACAGGGGTCCTACGAGCAGTACTTC.

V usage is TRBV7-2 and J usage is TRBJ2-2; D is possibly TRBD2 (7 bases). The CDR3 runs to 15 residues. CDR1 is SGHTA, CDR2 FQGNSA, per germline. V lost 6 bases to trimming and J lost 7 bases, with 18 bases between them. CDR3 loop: CASSRQGGGIGELFF. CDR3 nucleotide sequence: TGTGCCAGCAGTCGGCAGGGAGGGGGGATCGGGGAGCTGTTTTTT.

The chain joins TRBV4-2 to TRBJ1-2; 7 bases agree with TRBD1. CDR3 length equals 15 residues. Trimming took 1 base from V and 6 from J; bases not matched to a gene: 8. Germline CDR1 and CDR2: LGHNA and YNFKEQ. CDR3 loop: CASSQVLGGDDGYTF. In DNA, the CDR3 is TGTGCCAGCAGCCAAGTTCTAGGGGGCGACGATGGCTACACCTTC.

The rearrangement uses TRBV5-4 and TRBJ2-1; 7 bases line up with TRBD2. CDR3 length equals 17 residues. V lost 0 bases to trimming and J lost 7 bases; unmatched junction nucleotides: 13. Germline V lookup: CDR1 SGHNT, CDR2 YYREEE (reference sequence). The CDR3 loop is CASSLEASRIGGNEQFF. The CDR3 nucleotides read TGTGCCAGCAGCTTGGAGGCCAGTAGGATCGGGGGGAATGAGCAGTTCTTC.

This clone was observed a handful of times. The CDR3 DNA reads as TGTGCCAGCAGCACCAACCGACTAGCCGGGGAGCTGTTTTTT. This translates into CASSTNRLAGELFF. J is TRBJ2-2 and V is TRBV7-8, with TRBD2 as a possible D gene (6 bases). Germline lookup yields CDR1 SGHVS and CDR2 FQNEAQ. There are 14 residues in the CDR3. Trimming left V 5 bases short and J 6 bases short, with 13 bases between.

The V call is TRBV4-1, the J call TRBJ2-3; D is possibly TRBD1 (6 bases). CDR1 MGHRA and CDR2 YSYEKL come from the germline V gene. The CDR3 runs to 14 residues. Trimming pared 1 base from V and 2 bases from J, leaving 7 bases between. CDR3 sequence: CASSQGDNTDTQYF. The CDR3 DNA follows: TGCGCCAGCAGCCAAGGGGACAACACAGATACGCAGTATTTT.

The chain's CDR3 is CASSPILTGKGPNEKLFF. The CDR3 nucleotides read TGTGCCAGCAGCCCGATCCTGACAGGGAAAGGGCCTAATGAAAAACTGTTTTTT. J is TRBJ1-4 and V is TRBV7-3; the match to TRBD1 covers 7 bases. The CDR3 extends over 18 amino acids. Germline V lookup: CDR1 SGHTA, CDR2 FQGTGA. V was pared by 5 bases and J by 3 bases, with 15 bases of the junction left unmatched.

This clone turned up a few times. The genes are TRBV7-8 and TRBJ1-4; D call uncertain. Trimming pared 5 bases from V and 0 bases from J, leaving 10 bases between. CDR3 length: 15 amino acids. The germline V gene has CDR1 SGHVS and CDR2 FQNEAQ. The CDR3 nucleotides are TGTGCCAGCAGCCCCGCGGCGTCAACTAATGAAAAACTGTTTTTT. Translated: CASSPAASTNEKLFF.

The CDR3 DNA is TGTGCCAGCTCAGCCACAGGGGGCTTGACTGAAGCTTTCTTT. Protein product: CASSATGGLTEAFF. This chain joins TRBV18 and TRBJ1-1, with TRBD1 identical over 9 bases. The CDR3 consists of 14 residues. Per the germline V gene, CDR1 is KGHSH and CDR2 is LQKENI. The J segment lost 5 bases and the V segment lost 5 bases, leaving 6 bases of the junction unmatched.

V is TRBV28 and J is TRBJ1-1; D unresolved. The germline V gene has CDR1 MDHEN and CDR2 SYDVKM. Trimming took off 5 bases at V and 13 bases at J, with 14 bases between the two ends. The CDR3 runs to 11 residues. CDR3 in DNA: TGTGCCAGCAGTACGGGTCGAGTCGGTTTCTTT. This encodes CASSTGRVGFF.

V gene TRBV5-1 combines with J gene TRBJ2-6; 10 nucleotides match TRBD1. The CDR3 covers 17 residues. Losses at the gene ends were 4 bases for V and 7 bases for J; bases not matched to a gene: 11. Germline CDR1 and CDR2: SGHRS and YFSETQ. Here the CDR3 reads CASSLTIGTGVANVLTF. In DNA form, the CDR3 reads TGCGCCAGCAGCCTAACGATCGGGACAGGGGTTGCCAACGTCCTGACTTTC.

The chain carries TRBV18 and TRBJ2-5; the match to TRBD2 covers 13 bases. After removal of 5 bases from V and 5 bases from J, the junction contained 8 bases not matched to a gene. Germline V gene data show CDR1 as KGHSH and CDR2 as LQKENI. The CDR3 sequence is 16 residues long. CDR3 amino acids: CASSTRGTSGEETQYF. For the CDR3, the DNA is TGTGCCAGCTCAACCAGGGGGACTAGCGGGGAGGAGACCCAGTACTTC. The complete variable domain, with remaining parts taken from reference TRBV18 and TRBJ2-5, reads NAGVMQNPRHLVRRRGQEARLRCSPMKGHSHVYWYRQLPEEGLKFMVYLQKENIIDESGMPKERFSAEFPKEGPSILRIQQVVRGDSAAYFCASSTRGTSGEETQYFGPGTRLLVL.

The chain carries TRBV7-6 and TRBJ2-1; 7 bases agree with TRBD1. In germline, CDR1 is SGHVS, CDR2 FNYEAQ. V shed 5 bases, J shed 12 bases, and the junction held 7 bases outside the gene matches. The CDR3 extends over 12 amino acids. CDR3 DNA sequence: TGTGCCAGCAGCCCCCAAAGGGGGCCGCAGTTCTTC. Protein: CASSPQRGPQFF.

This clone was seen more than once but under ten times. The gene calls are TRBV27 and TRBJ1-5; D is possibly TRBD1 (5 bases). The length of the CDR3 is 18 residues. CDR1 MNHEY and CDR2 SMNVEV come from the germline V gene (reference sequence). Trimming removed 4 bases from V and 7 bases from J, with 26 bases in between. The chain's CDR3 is CASSSSRGGGSLGQPQHF. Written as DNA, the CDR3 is TGTGCCAGCAGTTCCTCCCGGGGCGGGGGAAGCCTGGGGCAGCCCCAGCATTTT.

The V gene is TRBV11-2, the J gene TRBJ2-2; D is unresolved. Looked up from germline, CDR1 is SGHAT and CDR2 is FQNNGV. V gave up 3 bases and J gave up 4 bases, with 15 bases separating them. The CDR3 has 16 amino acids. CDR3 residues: CASSLMNPKSTGELFF. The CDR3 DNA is TGTGCCAGCAGCTTGATGAATCCGAAGAGCACCGGGGAGCTGTTTTTT.

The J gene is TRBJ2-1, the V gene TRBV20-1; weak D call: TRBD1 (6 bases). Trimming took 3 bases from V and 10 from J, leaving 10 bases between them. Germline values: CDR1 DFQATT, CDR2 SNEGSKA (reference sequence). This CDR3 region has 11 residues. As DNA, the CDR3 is TGCAGTGCTAGGTTGGGGGCGGAGCAGTTCTTC. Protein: CSARLGAEQFF.

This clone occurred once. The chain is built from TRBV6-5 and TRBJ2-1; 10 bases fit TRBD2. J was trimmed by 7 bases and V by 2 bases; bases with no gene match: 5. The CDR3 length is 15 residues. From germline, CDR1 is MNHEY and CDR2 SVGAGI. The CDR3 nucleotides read TGTGCCAGCAGTTACGCAATTAGCGGGGGGAATGAGCAGTTCTTC. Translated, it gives CASSYAISGGNEQFF.

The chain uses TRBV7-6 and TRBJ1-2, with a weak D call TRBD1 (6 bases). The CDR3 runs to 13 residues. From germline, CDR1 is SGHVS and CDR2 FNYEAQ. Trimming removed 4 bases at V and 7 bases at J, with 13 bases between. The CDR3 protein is CASSSLAGAGYTF. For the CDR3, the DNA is TGTGCCAGCAGCTCCCTGGCGGGGGCTGGCTACACCTTC.

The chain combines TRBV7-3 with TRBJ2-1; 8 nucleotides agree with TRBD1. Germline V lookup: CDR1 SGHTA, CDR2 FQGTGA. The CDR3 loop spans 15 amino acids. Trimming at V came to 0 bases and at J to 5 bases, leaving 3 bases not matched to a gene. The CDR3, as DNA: TGTGCCAGCAGCTTAACGGGGGGACAGGACAATGAGCAGTTCTTC. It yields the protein CASSLTGGQDNEQFF.

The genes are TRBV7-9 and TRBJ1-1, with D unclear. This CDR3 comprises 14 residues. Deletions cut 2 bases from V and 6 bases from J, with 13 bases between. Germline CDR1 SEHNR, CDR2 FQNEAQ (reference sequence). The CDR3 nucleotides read TGTGCCAGCAGCTTACCCGGGGAGGCCCCTGAAGCTTTCTTT. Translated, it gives CASSLPGEAPEAFF.